One sample yielded the 31 T cell receptor beta chains listed below, sequenced in a study of shared clonotypes between healthy human individuals. TCRdb's table, derived via immunoSEQ multiplex PCR, lists solely in-frame clones and lacks some. Of millions of clones listed, approximately 93% were seen once; the top ten hold 0.39%. Material: naive CD4+ T cells from PBMCs. Indicated subset: CD45RA+ positively selected. The receptors shown here come from a young man in good health. Some clones in this sample may be carry-over from other donors' samples.

The chain is built from TRBV5-1 and TRBJ1-1, with D perhaps matching TRBD1 (5 bases). V was clipped by 4 bases and J by 2 bases, with 6 bases between them. Germline CDR1 is SGHRS and CDR2 is YFSETQ. CDR3 length equals 12 residues. This CDR3 reads CASSRTNTEAFF. The CDR3 DNA is TGCGCCAGCAGCCGGACAAACACTGAAGCTTTCTTT.

This sequence joins TRBV11-2 and TRBJ2-3; D may be TRBD1 (7 bases). CDR3 length: 15 residues. Trimming pared 1 base from V and 5 bases from J, leaving 13 bases between. Germline V gene lookup returns CDR1 SGHAT and CDR2 FQNNGV. CDR3 amino acids: CASSLGTGGVDTQYF. Written as DNA, the CDR3 is TGTGCCAGCAGCTTAGGGACAGGCGGGGTAGATACGCAGTATTTT.

This clone was picked up one time. DNA of the CDR3: TGTGCCAGCAGCGCACGAACCCTAGCGTCGGGGGGGGGTGAGCAGTTCTTC. This codes for CASSARTLASGGGEQFF. The chain has TRBV5-4 and TRBJ2-1; 8 nucleotides match TRBD2. The CDR3 is made up of 17 amino acids. CDR1 is SGHNT, CDR2 YYREEE, per germline (reference sequence). The V gene end was trimmed by 4 bases and the J gene end by 9 bases; junction bases not matched to a gene: 18. Combining the CDR3 with reference TRBV5-4 and TRBJ2-1 gives the whole variable domain ETGVTQSPTHLIKTRGQQVTLRCSSQSGHNTVSWYQQALGQGPQFIFQYYREEENGRGNFPPRFSGLQFPNYSSELNVNALELDDSALYLCASSARTLASGGGEQFFGPGTRLTVL.

The gene calls are TRBV9 and TRBJ2-2; 7 bases align to TRBD1. Germline-derived CDR1 and CDR2 are SGDLS and YYNGEE. This CDR3 spans 17 amino acids. The V segment lost 0 bases and the J segment 7 bases; nucleotides outside the gene matches: 12. CDR3 in DNA: TGTGCCAGCAGCGTAGGTTTGGCAGGGGGTGATGGCGGGGAGCTGTTTTTT. It translates to CASSVGLAGGDGGELFF.

The V and J genes are TRBV30 and TRBJ1-5; no firm D call. Trimming pared 4 bases from V and 0 bases from J, leaving 10 bases between. Germline CDR1 and CDR2: GTSNPN and SVGIG (reference sequence). This CDR3 is built from 14 residues. This CDR3 is CAWTKGFSNQPQHF. CDR3 in DNA: TGTGCCTGGACGAAAGGTTTTAGCAATCAGCCCCAGCATTTT.

In nucleotides, the CDR3 is TGTGCCAGCAGCTCCGCCGGGACGGGAGAGGAGACCCAGTACTTC. Protein product: CASSSAGTGEETQYF. The chain uses TRBV7-2 and TRBJ2-5; D is perhaps TRBD2 (6 bases). The CDR3 is 15 residues long. Germline values: CDR1 SGHTA, CDR2 FQGNSA. Deletions cut 4 bases from V and 5 bases from J, with 17 bases between.

In its sample, this clone was seen once. The CDR3 coding sequence is TGCGCCAGCAGCGGGGAATTGGAGGCGGGCGAGCAGTACTTC. Its protein is CASSGELEAGEQYF. The gene calls are TRBV5-1 and TRBJ2-7; the D gene is possibly TRBD2 (5 bases). This CDR3 region has 14 residues. CDR1 is SGHRS, CDR2 YFSETQ, per germline. V shed 4 bases and J shed 6 bases, with 17 bases lying between them.

This chain joins TRBV5-1 and TRBJ1-5; D perhaps matches TRBD1 (5 bases). Trimming shortened V by 4 bases and J by 0 bases, and 14 bases separated the two germline ends. The CDR3 has 16 residues. Germline V lookup: CDR1 SGHRS, CDR2 YFSETQ. This CDR3 is CASSPDTRDSNQPQHF. The CDR3 bases are TGCGCCAGCAGCCCGGATACCAGGGATAGCAATCAGCCCCAGCATTTT.

V gene TRBV5-4 combines with J gene TRBJ2-1; 9 bases agree with TRBD1. The V and J ends lost 5 bases and 8 bases, in that order; junction bases with no gene match: 8. The CDR3 spans 14 residues. In germline, CDR1 is SGHNT, CDR2 YYREEE (reference sequence). In nucleotides, the CDR3 is TGTGCCAGCAGTTCCCCATGGACAGGGGATGAGCAGTTCTTC. It specifies CASSSPWTGDEQFF.

The CDR3 spells CASSVFQGRRTQYF. For the CDR3, the DNA is TGTGCCAGCAGTGTATTCCAGGGTCGGCGGACCCAGTACTTC. V and J are TRBV2 and TRBJ2-5, with a weak D call TRBD1 (5 bases). The germline gives CDR1 SNHLY, CDR2 FYNNEI. CDR3 length: 14 residues. V lost 4 bases, J lost 7 bases, and 16 bases lay in between.

The chain joins TRBV2 to TRBJ2-7, with 9 bases matching TRBD2. In germline, CDR1 is SNHLY, CDR2 FYNNEI. The CDR3 sequence is 14 residues long. With 7 bases clipped from V and 2 bases from J, the junction kept 6 bases outside the gene matches. For the CDR3, the DNA is TGTGCCAGCACCCGGCTAGCGGGACCCTACGAGCAGTACTTC. It codes for CASTRLAGPYEQYF.

J is TRBJ2-1 and V is TRBV28, with a weak D call TRBD1 (5 bases). The CDR3 runs to 13 residues. Germline assignment: CDR1 MDHEN and CDR2 SYDVKM. V was cut by 4 bases and J by 5 bases, with 9 bases left in between. The CDR3 sequence is CASSSGRDNEQFF. The CDR3 DNA follows: TGTGCCAGCAGTTCGGGCAGGGACAATGAGCAGTTCTTC.

The V and J genes are TRBV6-5 and TRBJ2-7; D uncertain. V lost 6 bases and J lost 2, with 14 bases in between. CDR3 length: 14 residues. The V gene's germline CDR1 is MNHEY and CDR2 SVGAGI. The CDR3 nucleotides are TGTGCCAGCAGCTCGAGGACGGTAACCTACGAGCAGTACTTC. Translated: CASSSRTVTYEQYF.

The chain is built from TRBV29-1 and TRBJ2-3; 9 bases agree with TRBD1. Germline V gene sequence: CDR1 SQVTM, CDR2 ANQGSEA. The V segment lost 5 bases and the J segment 0 bases; nucleotides outside the gene matches: 9. The CDR3 is made up of 16 amino acids. The CDR3 loop reads CSVTKDRGASTDTQYF. CDR3 nucleotide sequence: TGCAGCGTTACCAAAGACAGGGGGGCTAGCACAGATACGCAGTATTTT.

V and J are TRBV15 and TRBJ2-3, with 8 bases that match TRBD1. J lost 0 bases, V lost 5 bases, and 13 bases had no gene match. CDR3 length: 18 amino acids. Germline assignment: CDR1 LNHNV and CDR2 YYDKDF (reference sequence). The CDR3 DNA reads TGTGCCACCAGCGCCCGATACAACAGGGGGGCTAGCACAGATACGCAGTATTTT. Protein sequence: CATSARYNRGASTDTQYF.

J is TRBJ2-7 and V is TRBV5-1; D uncertain. V lost 6 bases and J lost 5, with 12 bases in between. This CDR3 has 12 residues. CDR1 and CDR2 from the germline V gene are SGHRS and YFSETQ. CDR3 in amino acids: CASNGAFHEQYF. The CDR3 nucleotides read TGCGCCAGCAATGGCGCGTTCCACGAGCAGTACTTC.

CDR3 loop: CASSPLAGNYEQYF. The CDR3, as DNA: TGTGCCAGCTCACCACTGGCCGGGAACTACGAGCAGTACTTC. The chain is built from TRBV18 and TRBJ2-7; tentatively, D is TRBD2 (5 bases). The CDR3 spans 14 residues. The germline V gene encodes CDR1 KGHSH and CDR2 LQKENI. V lost 1 base and J lost 3, with 10 bases in between.

The chain has TRBV6-1 and TRBJ2-5; 10 bases match TRBD2. In germline, CDR1 is MNHNS, CDR2 SASEGT. The CDR3 loop spans 14 amino acids. The junction had 8 bases not matched to a gene; V was cut back by 8 bases and J by 5 bases. The CDR3 region is CASAASGSSETQYF. Here the CDR3 DNA reads TGTGCCAGCGCCGCTAGCGGGAGCTCGGAGACCCAGTACTTC.

The CDR3 region is CASSSLGPPGYSPLHF. The DNA of the CDR3 is TGTGCCAGCAGTTCACTGGGCCCTCCTGGGTATTCACCCCTCCACTTT. The rearrangement uses TRBV28 and TRBJ1-6; no clear D. V was pared by 4 bases and J by 8 bases, with 18 bases between. The CDR3 is 16 residues long. Germline V CDR1 and CDR2: MDHEN, SYDVKM.

This clone was picked up one time. This chain joins TRBV6-1 and TRBJ2-3, with a weak D call TRBD2 (6 bases). Germline CDR1 reads MNHNS; CDR2 reads SASEGT. The V gene lost 0 bases and the J gene lost 14 bases, with 15 bases spanning the gap. The CDR3 has 13 amino acids. The CDR3 spells CASSEAEAGSPYF. The CDR3 coding sequence is TGTGCCAGCAGTGAAGCGGAGGCGGGATCCCCGTATTTT.

The chain carries TRBV11-1 and TRBJ1-2; TRBD1 is a possible D gene (5 bases). V was shortened by 5 bases and J by 0 bases, with 16 bases between the two germline ends. There are 16 residues in the CDR3. From germline, CDR1 is SGHAT and CDR2 FQDESV (reference sequence). The CDR3 sequence: CASSPGQGRANYGYTF. As DNA, the CDR3 is TGTGCCAGCAGCCCAGGGCAGGGCCGAGCTAACTATGGCTACACCTTC.

V usage is TRBV5-1 and J usage is TRBJ2-5, with D possibly matching TRBD2 (6 bases). The germline V and J ends were trimmed by 7 bases and 1 base, with 14 bases remaining between them. This CDR3 region has 14 residues. Looked up from germline, CDR1 is SGHRS and CDR2 is YFSETQ. CDR3 DNA: TGCGCCAGCGGACCGGCGGGGCCCCAAGAGACCCAGTACTTC. The encoded protein is CASGPAGPQETQYF.

This clone is a singleton in its sample. The chain joins TRBV6-6 to TRBJ2-1; a weak D match, TRBD2 (5 bases). The germline CDR1 and CDR2 sequences are MNHNY and SVGAGI (reference sequence). The V and J ends lost 2 bases and 6 bases respectively, with 14 bases between them. The CDR3 contains 15 residues. This CDR3 reads CASSYGPGFGNEQFF. The CDR3 DNA reads TGTGCCAGCAGTTACGGGCCGGGATTCGGCAATGAGCAGTTCTTC.

J is TRBJ2-7 and V is TRBV2, with 8 bases identical to TRBD1. V gave up 5 bases and J gave up 6 bases; unmatched junction bases: 15. This CDR3 has 16 residues. Germline lookup yields CDR1 SNHLY and CDR2 FYNNEI. CDR3 amino acids: CASSQHAGTGAGEQYF. The DNA for the CDR3 is TGTGCCAGCAGTCAACACGCCGGGACAGGAGCTGGCGAGCAGTACTTC.

About this clone: Other DNA sequences from this sample encode an identical CDR3 as well. The chain employs TRBV7-2 and TRBJ1-5; D is unclear. CDR1 and CDR2 from the germline V gene are SGHTA and FQGNSA. V was clipped by 1 base and J by 4 bases, with 5 bases between them. The CDR3 totals 13 residues. The CDR3: CASSLGQNQPQHF. The CDR3 coding sequence is TGTGCCAGCAGCTTAGGTCAGAATCAGCCCCAGCATTTT. The variable domain in full, with the rest retrieved from reference TRBV7-2 and TRBJ1-5, is GAGVSQSPSNKVTEKGKDVELRCDPISGHTALYWYRQSLGQGLEFLIYFQGNSAPDKSGLPSDRFSAERTGGSVSTLTIQRTQQEDSAVYLCASSLGQNQPQHFGDGTRLSIL.

V and J are TRBV7-2 and TRBJ2-3; 9 nucleotides match TRBD2. V lost 4 bases to trimming and J lost 2 bases; unmatched junction nucleotides: 4. The CDR3 length is 15 residues. In germline, CDR1 is SGHTA, CDR2 FQGNSA. The DNA for the CDR3 is TGTGCCAGCAGCTCCGGGACTAGCACCACAGATACGCAGTATTTT. The encoded protein is CASSSGTSTTDTQYF.

This clone was seen a few times. The chain has TRBV28 and TRBJ2-3; no firm D call. Trimming left V 2 bases short and J 2 bases short, with 5 bases between. The CDR3 extends over 13 amino acids. Germline lookup yields CDR1 MDHEN and CDR2 SYDVKM. In DNA form, the CDR3 reads TGTGCCAGCAGTTTACCAGACACAGATACGCAGTATTTT. This codes for CASSLPDTDTQYF.

The V and J genes are TRBV28 and TRBJ1-2; D remains unclear. V was cut by 4 bases and J by 2 bases, with 11 bases left in between. Germline CDR1 is MDHEN and CDR2 is SYDVKM. The CDR3 runs 14 residues. The CDR3: CASSSLSGNYGYTF. In DNA form, the CDR3 reads TGTGCCAGCAGTTCGTTATCCGGAAACTATGGCTACACCTTC.

The genes are TRBV6-5 and TRBJ2-1; D possibly corresponds to TRBD2 (7 bases). CDR1 and CDR2 (germline): MNHEY, SVGAGI. V was shortened by 0 bases and J by 4 bases, with 13 bases between the two germline ends. There are 16 residues in the CDR3. CDR3 bases: TGTGCCAGCAGTTACTCAGGGGGAGGGGGGTACAATGAGCAGTTCTTC. Translated, it gives CASSYSGGGGYNEQFF.

The V and J genes are TRBV10-3 and TRBJ1-1; D gene uncertain. This CDR3 is 17 amino acids long. V was cut by 10 bases and J by 4 bases, with 28 bases left in between. Per the germline V gene, CDR1 is ENHRY and CDR2 is SYGVKD. The CDR3 is CATNPGMRESVGTEAFF. CDR3 coding DNA: TGTGCCACGAACCCCGGGATGAGGGAATCGGTAGGCACTGAAGCTTTCTTT.

V usage is TRBV9 and J usage is TRBJ2-7; 8 bases agree with TRBD2. Per germline, CDR1 SGDLS and CDR2 YYNGEE. The CDR3 spans 19 residues. Trimming at V came to 5 bases and at J to 6 bases, leaving 25 bases not matched to a gene. DNA for the CDR3: TGTGCCAGCAGGGAAAAACAGGGTCTCGGCGGGAGGTCGGGCTCCGAGCAGTACTTC. Amino acid sequence: CASREKQGLGGRSGSEQYF.